This is a list of T cell receptor beta chains from one sample in a study of cytotoxic CD8 clonotypes in ibrutinib-treated CLL. Sequencing was performed with immunoSEQ multiplex PCR; in TCRdb, only in-frame clones are kept and a portion is missing. This table has around 310,000 clones, around four fifths appearing once. The starting material was PBMCs, obtained before ibrutinib treatment. Every receptor here comes from a human donor with chronic lymphocytic leukemia. The conserved cysteine and the conserved F or W are not part of the CDR3 here.

j_call | v_call | cdr3_aa
TRBJ2-3 | TRBV19 | ASTRTRVTDTQY
TRBJ2-7 | TRBV4-3 | ASSQGDAPPYEQY
TRBJ1-1 | TRBV5-1 | ASRPHMNTEAF
TRBJ1-5 | TRBV10-2 | ASSEMRGLRVGSNQPQH
TRBJ1-1 | TRBV9 | ASSVGGGFGTEAF
TRBJ1-5 | TRBV30 | AWSVLGAQPQH
TRBJ1-5 | TRBV15 | ATSRDYRGDQPQH
TRBJ1-2 | TRBV15 | ATSRDSTQGD
TRBJ2-1 | TRBV28 | ASSFLRAREQF
TRBJ2-7 | TRBV7-3 | ASSLVGEGLTDEQY
TRBJ1-2 | TRBV7-9 | ASSPPGQPYGYT
TRBJ2-1 | TRBV2 | ASNTGNRGNEQF
TRBJ2-1 | TRBV19 | ASSIIGQSSYNEQF
TRBJ2-2 | TRBV15 | ATSRDIVITNTGELF
TRBJ2-2 | TRBV5-1 | ASSLAVGAGELF
TRBJ2-7 | TRBV19 | ASSLAGSYEQY
TRBJ1-1 | TRBV7-2 | ASSSPGRPHAEAF
TRBJ2-1 | TRBV27 | ASTGGEETYNEQF
TRBJ1-5 | TRBV28 | ASSLGDRGTYSNQPQH
TRBJ2-7 | TRBV5-1 | ASSLARGLEGHEQY